The 29 T cell receptor beta chains below were found in one sample sequenced in a study of Graves' ophthalmopathy and Graves' hyperthyroidism. Amplification targeted the TCR beta CDR3 regions, with RNA transcripts as the source material. After a first-round RT-PCR with HTBI primers, a second-round multiplex PCR was run. TCRdb independently ran MiXCR on the multiplex PCR reads; one entry per CDR3 protein. The table shows approximately 330,000 distinct CDR3 sequences, with 17% occurring only once. The sequenced sample consisted of peripheral blood. Receptor source: an adult man with Graves' ophthalmopathy.

This clonotype was seen ten or more times. J is TRBJ1-1 and V is TRBV5-1, with TRBD1 identical over 8 bases. V lost 3 bases and J lost 11; bases outside the gene matches: 15. Germline values: CDR1 SGHRS, CDR2 YFSETQ. The CDR3 is 15 residues long. The CDR3 DNA reads TGCGCCAGCAGCTCCAGGGACAGGCAGAGCATGTGGGCTTTCTTT. Its translation is CASSSRDRQSMWAFF. The full variable domain, in which reference TRBV5-1 and TRBJ1-1 provide the parts outside the CDR3, is KAGVTQTPRYLIKTRGQQVTLSCSPISGHRSVSWYQQTPGQGLQFLFEYFSETQRNKGNFPGRFSGRQFSNSRSEMNVSTLELGDSALYLCASSSRDRQSMWAFFGQGTRLTVV.

Many counts were recorded for this clonotype. This chain uses TRBV4-2 with TRBJ2-7; 9 nucleotides align to TRBD2. The V segment lost 0 bases and the J segment 0 bases; nucleotides outside the gene matches: 3. The CDR3 sequence is 16 residues long. Germline values: CDR1 LGHNA, CDR2 YNFKEQ. The CDR3 loop is CASSQDRLADSYEQYF. CDR3 in DNA: TGTGCCAGCAGCCAAGATCGACTAGCGGACTCCTACGAGCAGTACTTC.

This clonotype was seen many times. CDR3 sequence (DNA): TGTGCCAGCAGCCCCCGACGTCTGGGGGGAGAGACCCAGTACTTC. As protein: CASSPRRLGGETQYF. The V call is TRBV5-6, the J call TRBJ2-5; tentatively, D is TRBD2 (6 bases). The germline CDR1 and CDR2 sequences are SGHDT and YYEEEE. CDR3 length: 15 residues. The V end lost 4 bases, the J end lost 4 bases, and 17 bases lay between the germline ends.

This clonotype appeared many times. The V gene is TRBV18, the J gene TRBJ2-5; D is undetermined. Germline-derived CDR1 and CDR2 are KGHSH and LQKENI. The CDR3 covers 12 residues. Trimming took 3 bases from V and 5 from J, leaving 7 bases between them. CDR3 bases: TGTGCCAGCTCACCGTACGTCGAGACCCAGTACTTC. It translates to CASSPYVETQYF.

This clonotype was seen ten or more times. The chain combines TRBV13 with TRBJ2-7; D is tentatively TRBD1 or TRBD2 (6 bases each). This CDR3 comprises 14 residues. V was cut by 2 bases and J by 5 bases, with 13 bases left in between. Per germline, CDR1 PRHDT and CDR2 FYEKMQ (reference sequence). The CDR3 is CASSLLGGLDEQYF. The CDR3 DNA reads as TGTGCCAGCAGCTTATTAGGGGGACTGGACGAGCAGTACTTC.

This clonotype was seen a few times. The rearrangement uses TRBV6-2 or TRBV6-3 and TRBJ2-7; TRBD2 might be the D (7 bases). Germline V gives CDR1 MNHEY, CDR2 SVGEGT. This CDR3 contains 12 residues. V shed 2 bases and J shed 6 bases, with 8 bases lying between them. The CDR3 region is CASSYAGAEQYF. In DNA, the CDR3 is TGTGCCAGCAGTTACGCGGGGGCCGAGCAGTACTTC.

The rearrangement uses TRBV6-2 or TRBV6-3 and TRBJ1-1; the D is unclear. Trimming removed 2 bases at V and 8 bases at J, with 12 bases between. This CDR3 is built from 13 residues. Germline V CDR1 and CDR2: MNHEY, SVGEGT. CDR3 in DNA: TGTGCCAGCAGTTACCGGTACGGTGTAGAAGCTTTCTTT. Protein: CASSYRYGVEAFF.

This clonotype was observed a few times. The chain employs TRBV28 and TRBJ1-2; D gene unclear. V shed 6 bases and J shed 4 bases, with 18 bases lying between them. The CDR3 sequence is 15 residues long. CDR1 is MDHEN and CDR2 is SYDVKM in the germline V gene. DNA for the CDR3: TGTGCCAGCAGCCCGGTTCCAGAATCGCCCTATGGCTACACCTTC. Translating gives CASSPVPESPYGYTF.

There are many counts of this clonotype. A much larger clone lies one base from this, so it may be a read error. The V gene is TRBV30, the J gene TRBJ1-5; the D gene is possibly TRBD1 (6 bases). The CDR3 is 13 amino acids. Germline V gene sequence: CDR1 GTSNPN, CDR2 SVGIG (reference sequence). Trimming pared 2 bases from V and 3 bases from J, leaving 8 bases between. The CDR3 DNA is TGTGCCTGGAGTAACAGGGACAATCAGCCCCAGCATTTT. This sequence encodes CAWSNRDNQPQHF.

This clonotype was recorded many times. This chain uses TRBV27 with TRBJ1-5; D remains ambiguous. The CDR3 runs to 13 residues. Germline CDR1 reads MNHEY; CDR2 reads SMNVEV (reference sequence). V was cut by 2 bases and J by 7 bases, with 9 bases left in between. The CDR3 DNA is TGTGCCAGCAGTTTAAATCCCGTACAGCCCCAGCATTTT. As protein: CASSLNPVQPQHF.

This clonotype was observed many times. J is TRBJ1-5 and V is TRBV6-1, with TRBD1 matching 10 bases. CDR3 length equals 14 residues. Germline loops: CDR1 MNHNS, CDR2 SASEGT. V gave up 6 bases and J gave up 5 bases; unmatched junction bases: 4. The CDR3 coding sequence is TGTGCCAGCAGCCGAGGGACAGGGGATCAGCCCCAGCATTTT. Its protein is CASSRGTGDQPQHF.

This rearrangement joins TRBV6-5 to TRBJ1-2; D is ambiguous. Germline-derived CDR1 and CDR2 are MNHEY and SVGAGI. The CDR3 covers 14 residues. Trimming shortened V by 2 bases and J by 4 bases, and 11 bases separated the two germline ends. CDR3 amino acids: CASSYRAYLYGYTF. CDR3 nucleotide sequence: TGTGCCAGCAGTTACCGCGCATACCTCTATGGCTACACCTTC.

In its sample, this clonotype was seen many times. The chain recombines TRBV4-2 with TRBJ2-5; D is unclear. CDR3 size: 15 residues. V was cut by 2 bases and J by 1 base, with 11 bases left in between. Germline CDR1 is LGHNA and CDR2 is YNFKEQ. CDR3 DNA: TGTGCCAGCAGCCAACAGGTTAAGGGCCAAGAGACCCAGTACTTC. This translates into CASSQQVKGQETQYF.

This clonotype was seen ten or more times. V is TRBV4-2 and J is TRBJ1-2, with a tentative D call TRBD1 (6 bases). The CDR3 is made up of 15 amino acids. The V gene lost 0 bases and the J gene lost 4 bases, with 12 bases spanning the gap. Germline V gene lookup returns CDR1 LGHNA and CDR2 YNFKEQ. CDR3 protein: CASSQDPRDIYGYTF. The CDR3 DNA is TGTGCCAGCAGCCAAGACCCCCGGGACATCTATGGCTACACCTTC.

This clonotype was recorded at least ten times. The rearrangement uses TRBV5-1 and TRBJ2-7, with 7 bases fitting TRBD1. Germline V gives CDR1 SGHRS, CDR2 YFSETQ. The CDR3 covers 14 residues. J lost 6 bases, V lost 4 bases, and 10 bases had no gene match. CDR3 loop: CASSPRGQLTEQYF. The DNA of the CDR3 is TGCGCCAGCAGCCCCAGGGGACAGCTCACCGAGCAGTACTTC.

There are many counts of this clonotype. The V gene is TRBV7-8, the J gene TRBJ2-7, with D tentatively TRBD1 or TRBD2 (5 bases each). Trimming removed 5 bases from V and 5 bases from J, with 13 bases in between. Germline CDR1 SGHVS, CDR2 FQNEAQ. The CDR3 is made up of 13 amino acids. CDR3 coding DNA: TGTGCCAGCAGCCCCGGGACGAAGCACGAGCAGTACTTC. Protein: CASSPGTKHEQYF.

This clonotype was counted ten times or more. This chain connects TRBV12-3 or TRBV12-4 to TRBJ1-5, with 7 bases identical to TRBD1. This CDR3 is built from 14 residues. V lost 6 bases, J lost 6 bases, and 8 bases stayed unmatched. As DNA, the CDR3 is TGTGCCAGCAGCATTGACAGGGTGGCTCAGCCCCAGCATTTT. Protein sequence: CASSIDRVAQPQHF.

This chain links TRBV30 with TRBJ1-1; no firm D call. With 0 bases removed from V and 0 bases from J, the gap between germline ends came to 8 bases. The CDR3 spans 14 residues. Germline loops: CDR1 GTSNPN, CDR2 SVGIG (reference sequence). Here the CDR3 DNA reads TGTGCCTGGAGTGTACGGGCAATGAACACTGAAGCTTTCTTT. Translating it yields CAWSVRAMNTEAFF.

This clonotype was observed at least ten times. V and J are TRBV12-3 or TRBV12-4 and TRBJ1-2; D gene uncertain. CDR3 length equals 14 residues. The V and J ends lost 6 bases and 6 bases respectively, with 17 bases between them. This CDR3 reads CASSLHAPTNGYTF. The CDR3, as DNA: TGTGCCAGCAGCCTACACGCACCCACTAATGGCTACACCTTC.

This clonotype was recorded at least ten times. V and J are TRBV12-3 or TRBV12-4 and TRBJ2-7, with a possible D match to TRBD2 (6 bases). V dropped 6 bases and J dropped 4 bases, with 13 bases sitting between them. The CDR3 extends over 13 amino acids. The CDR3 loop is CASSPRGGYEQYF. CDR3 bases: TGTGCCAGCAGCCCTAGAGGAGGGTACGAGCAGTACTTC.

This clonotype was seen at least ten times. The V gene is TRBV9, the J gene TRBJ1-3, with D unresolved. Between the trimmed V and J ends, which lost 4 bases and 1 base, there was a span of 12 bases. Germline V gives CDR1 SGDLS, CDR2 YYNGEE. The CDR3 totals 15 residues. The CDR3 coding sequence is TGTGCCAGCAGCCCCGGCGACTTATCTGGAAACACCATATATTTT. Translated: CASSPGDLSGNTIYF.

The gene calls are TRBV6-2 or TRBV6-3 and TRBJ1-1; D call uncertain. Per the germline V gene, CDR1 is MNHEY and CDR2 is SVGEGT. Trimming removed 2 bases at V and 4 bases at J, with 8 bases between. This CDR3 comprises 13 residues. The CDR3 DNA sequence: TGTGCCAGCAGTTACATCGAGGGCACTGAAGCTTTCTTT. Translating gives CASSYIEGTEAFF.

This clonotype was counted ten times or more. This chain links TRBV29-1 with TRBJ1-1; the D is unclear. Trimming cost V 7 bases and J 8 bases, with 14 bases left between them. Per germline, CDR1 SQVTM and CDR2 ANQGSEA. CDR3 size: 11 residues. The CDR3 nucleotides are TGCAGCGCCTCGGGCGCGAGAGAAGCTTTCTTT. This gives the protein CSASGAREAFF.

Points on this clonotype: A much larger clone lies a single base off, so this may be a read error. The chain carries TRBV5-1 and TRBJ2-2; the match to TRBD2 covers 11 bases. Germline CDR1 reads SGHRS; CDR2 reads YFSETQ. CDR3 length: 16 residues. V lost 0 bases, J lost 7 bases, and 5 bases stayed unmatched. The CDR3 nucleotides are TGCGCCAGCAGCTTGGCGACTAGCGGGACCATCGGGGAGCTGTTTTTT. Protein product: CASSLATSGTIGELFF.

This sequence joins TRBV10-1 and TRBJ2-5, with TRBD2 identical over 8 bases. This CDR3 comprises 14 residues. The V gene end was trimmed by 2 bases and the J gene end by 5 bases; junction bases not matched to a gene: 4. The germline V gene encodes CDR1 WNHNN and CDR2 SYGVQD (reference sequence). The DNA for the CDR3 is TGCGCCAGCAGTGAGAGGACGGGAGGGGAGACCCAGTACTTC. Translated: CASSERTGGETQYF.

The chain combines TRBV19 with TRBJ1-5, with 9 bases lining up with TRBD1. J lost 6 bases, V lost 7 bases, and 10 bases had no gene match. The CDR3 is made up of 15 amino acids. Germline V gene data show CDR1 as LNHDA and CDR2 as SQIVND (reference sequence). Written as DNA, the CDR3 is TGTGCCAGTACCATGGGACAGGGAATGAGTCAGCCCCAGCATTTT. Translation: CASTMGQGMSQPQHF.

With respect to this clonotype: A much larger clonotype is one base distant, so this may be a read error. This chain uses TRBV7-6 with TRBJ1-1; the match to TRBD1 covers 7 bases. This CDR3 is built from 16 residues. V was pared by 7 bases and J by 0 bases, with 11 bases of the junction left unmatched. The germline V gene encodes CDR1 SGHVS and CDR2 FNYEAQ. The CDR3 here is CASIGESTGVNTEAFF. The CDR3 coding sequence is TGTGCCAGCATCGGGGAGAGTACAGGGGTGAACACTGAAGCTTTCTTT. The whole variable domain, filled in from reference TRBV7-6 and TRBJ1-1, reads GAGVSQSPRYKVTKRGQDVALRCDPISGHVSLYWYRQALGQGPEFLTYFNYEAQQDKSGLPNDRFSAERPEGSISTLTIQRTEQRDSAMYRCASIGESTGVNTEAFFGQGTRLTVV.

This clonotype was seen ten or more times. The V call is TRBV20-1, the J call TRBJ1-2; the D is unclear. V shed 0 bases and J shed 7 bases, with 6 bases lying between them. From germline, CDR1 is DFQATT and CDR2 SNEGSKA (reference sequence). The CDR3 loop spans 11 amino acids. The CDR3 DNA reads TGCAGTGCTAGAGATCCTGGTGGCTACACCTTC. Protein product: CSARDPGGYTF.

The sample holds a few counts of this clonotype. Since a much larger clone is just one base distant, this may be a read error. This chain uses TRBV20-1 with TRBJ1-2, with a tentative D call TRBD1 (6 bases). Germline V gives CDR1 DFQATT, CDR2 SNEGSKA (reference sequence). The CDR3 sequence is 17 residues long. The V end was cut by 0 bases, the J end by 3 bases, with 20 bases between. CDR3 in amino acids: CSARDAAGVNIDYGYTF. CDR3 in DNA: TGCAGTGCTAGAGATGCGGCAGGGGTAAATATAGACTATGGCTACACCTTC.